A selection of T cell receptor beta chains follows, all from one sample in a study of blood T cell repertoires in COVID-19. Clones were sequenced by immunoSEQ multiplex PCR, and TCRdb holds only the in-frame ones, with some missing. The sample records about 270,000 clones, around nine tenths being singletons. The sequencing input was peripheral blood. Receptors originate from a woman in her sixties who had recovered from COVID-19. CDR3s include the opening cysteine and the closing phenylalanine or tryptophan. A D gene is named only where the DNA matches it firmly. The listing skips clone size in some rows; elsewhere it reads once, few, many or a size class.

TRBJ1-1 | NA | TRBV7-8 | NA | CASSLSGAEAFF | TGTGCCAGCAGCTTATCGGGGGCTGAAGCTTTCTTT
TRBJ2-6 | NA | TRBV27 | NA | CASSQQGTGANVLTF | TGTGCCAGCAGTCAACAGGGAACTGGGGCCAACGTCCTGACTTTC
TRBJ2-5 | NA | TRBV5-1 | NA | CASSFSRGGQETQYF | TGCGCCAGCAGCTTTTCCCGAGGAGGGCAAGAGACCCAGTACTTC
TRBJ1-4 | NA | TRBV5-1 | TRBD1 | CASSFMTGQEKLFF | TGCGCCAGCAGCTTTATGACAGGGCAGGAAAAACTGTTTTTT
TRBJ2-3 | NA | TRBV7-2 | TRBD2 | CASSLGLAGGTDTQYF | TGTGCCAGCAGCTTAGGACTAGCGGGGGGCACAGATACGCAGTATTTT
TRBJ1-2 | NA | TRBV6-5 | TRBD1 | CASRPPDRAGYTF | TGTGCCAGCAGACCCCCGGACAGGGCTGGCTACACCTTC
TRBJ2-2 | NA | TRBV19 | NA | CASRVISATGELFF | TGTGCCAGTCGGGTTATCAGCGCCACCGGGGAGCTGTTTTTT
TRBJ2-7 | NA | TRBV18 | TRBD1 | CASSPQGQGGYEQYF | TGTGCCAGCTCACCCCAGGGACAGGGTGGCTACGAGCAGTACTTC
TRBJ2-7 | NA | TRBV6-5 | TRBD1 | CASSYSSGDRVFKQYF | TGTGCCAGCAGTTACTCGAGTGGTGACAGGGTCTTCAAGCAGTACTTC
TRBJ1-4 | NA | TRBV25-1 | NA | CASSERTNEKLFF | TGTGCCAGCAGTGAACGGACTAATGAAAAACTGTTTTTT
TRBJ2-5 | few | TRBV4-3 | TRBD2 | CASSQGLAGAGETQYF | TGCGCCAGCAGCCAAGGACTAGCGGGGGCGGGAGAGACCCAGTACTTC
TRBJ2-5 | NA | TRBV5-6 | NA | CASSLGGLPRLETQYF | TGTGCCAGCAGCTTGGGAGGCTTACCGAGGTTGGAGACCCAGTACTTC
TRBJ2-1 | NA | TRBV27 | NA | CASSSRLGEQFF | TGTGCCAGCAGTTCCCGCCTCGGGGAGCAGTTCTTC
TRBJ1-2 | NA | TRBV5-1 | NA | CASSLGWAKNYGYTF | TGCGCCAGCAGCTTGGGCTGGGCCAAGAACTATGGCTACACCTTC
TRBJ2-7 | NA | TRBV2 | NA | CASSGWGSSYEQYF | TGTGCCAGCAGTGGATGGGGCTCGTCCTACGAGCAGTACTTC
TRBJ2-7 | NA | TRBV6-6 | TRBD2 | CASSYSGGGPSYEQYF | TGTGCCAGCAGCTACAGCGGGGGAGGCCCCTCCTACGAGCAGTACTTC
TRBJ1-3 | NA | TRBV9 | NA | CASSRGGSSGNTIYF | TGTGCCAGCAGTCGGGGGGGCAGCTCTGGAAACACCATATATTTT
TRBJ2-1 | NA | TRBV7-9 | NA | CASSLAHRQNEQFF | TGTGCCAGCAGCTTAGCGCACAGGCAAAATGAGCAGTTCTTC
TRBJ2-2 | NA | TRBV6-4 | NA | CASSPLRGGIGELFF | TGTGCCAGCAGCCCCCTGAGGGGGGGCATCGGGGAGCTGTTTTTT
TRBJ1-6 | NA | TRBV9 | TRBD1 | CASGRDSRVGLHF | TGTGCCAGCGGCCGGGACAGCCGTGTTGGCCTCCACTTT
TRBJ2-7 | NA | TRBV9 | NA | CASSGQLSYEQYF | TGTGCCAGCAGCGGACAGTTATCCTACGAGCAGTACTTC
TRBJ2-4 | NA | TRBV7-2 | TRBD1 | CASSRTGAENIQYF | TGTGCCAGCAGTAGGACAGGGGCGGAAAACATTCAGTACTTC
TRBJ2-1 | once | TRBV7-8 | NA | CASSLGSGTFYNEQFF | TGTGCCAGCAGCTTAGGGTCCGGGACATTCTACAATGAGCAGTTCTTC
TRBJ1-2 | NA | TRBV7-3 | NA | CASSSGAYGYTF | TGTGCCAGCAGCTCAGGGGCTTATGGCTACACCTTC
TRBJ2-3 | NA | TRBV2 | TRBD2 | CASTGLAGGDSTDTQYF | TGTGCCAGCACTGGACTAGCGGGGGGCGATAGCACAGATACGCAGTATTTT
TRBJ2-7 | NA | TRBV5-8 | NA | CASSSPKTTGHPYEQYF | TGTGCCAGCAGCTCGCCGAAAACCACGGGACATCCCTACGAGCAGTACTTC
TRBJ1-4 | NA | TRBV9 | TRBD1 | CASSAVQGITNEKLFF | TGTGCCAGCAGCGCTGTACAGGGGATCACTAATGAAAAACTGTTTTTT
TRBJ2-7 | NA | TRBV9 | TRBD2 | CASSLGTSGIYEQYF | TGTGCCAGCAGCTTGGGGACTAGCGGAATCTACGAGCAGTACTTC
TRBJ2-3 | NA | TRBV7-3 | TRBD2 | CASSLTGVAGATDTQYF | TGTGCCAGCAGCTTAACGGGAGTAGCGGGGGCGACAGATACGCAGTATTTT
TRBJ2-3 | NA | TRBV3-1/TRBV3-2 | TRBD2 | CASSLSGGANTQYF | TGTGCCAGCAGCCTTAGCGGGGGGGCAAATACGCAGTATTTT
TRBJ2-5 | NA | TRBV2 | TRBD1 | CASRPDRGYSETQYF | TGTGCCAGCAGACCGGACAGGGGGTATTCGGAGACCCAGTACTTC
TRBJ1-1 | NA | TRBV7-2 | NA | CASSVEAQIKAFF | TGTGCCAGCAGCGTGGAGGCCCAAATAAAAGCTTTCTTT
TRBJ1-3 | NA | TRBV7-8 | NA | CASSHTPPGQTSGNTIYF | TGTGCCAGCAGCCACACCCCTCCAGGGCAAACCTCTGGAAACACCATATATTTT
TRBJ2-2 | NA | TRBV15 | NA | CATSRDRVGTGELFF | TGTGCCACCAGCAGAGACAGGGTTGGGACCGGGGAGCTGTTTTTT
TRBJ2-1 | NA | TRBV6-5 | TRBD1 | CASSLRQGVGNEQFF | TGTGCCAGCAGCCTAAGACAGGGGGTAGGCAATGAGCAGTTCTTC
TRBJ1-3 | NA | TRBV11-2 | NA | CASSLESVWSSGNTIYF | TGTGCCAGCAGCTTAGAATCGGTTTGGAGCTCTGGAAACACCATATATTTT
TRBJ2-5 | NA | TRBV9 | NA | CASSGGGDSQYF | TGTGCCAGCAGCGGGGGAGGAGACTCCCAGTACTTC